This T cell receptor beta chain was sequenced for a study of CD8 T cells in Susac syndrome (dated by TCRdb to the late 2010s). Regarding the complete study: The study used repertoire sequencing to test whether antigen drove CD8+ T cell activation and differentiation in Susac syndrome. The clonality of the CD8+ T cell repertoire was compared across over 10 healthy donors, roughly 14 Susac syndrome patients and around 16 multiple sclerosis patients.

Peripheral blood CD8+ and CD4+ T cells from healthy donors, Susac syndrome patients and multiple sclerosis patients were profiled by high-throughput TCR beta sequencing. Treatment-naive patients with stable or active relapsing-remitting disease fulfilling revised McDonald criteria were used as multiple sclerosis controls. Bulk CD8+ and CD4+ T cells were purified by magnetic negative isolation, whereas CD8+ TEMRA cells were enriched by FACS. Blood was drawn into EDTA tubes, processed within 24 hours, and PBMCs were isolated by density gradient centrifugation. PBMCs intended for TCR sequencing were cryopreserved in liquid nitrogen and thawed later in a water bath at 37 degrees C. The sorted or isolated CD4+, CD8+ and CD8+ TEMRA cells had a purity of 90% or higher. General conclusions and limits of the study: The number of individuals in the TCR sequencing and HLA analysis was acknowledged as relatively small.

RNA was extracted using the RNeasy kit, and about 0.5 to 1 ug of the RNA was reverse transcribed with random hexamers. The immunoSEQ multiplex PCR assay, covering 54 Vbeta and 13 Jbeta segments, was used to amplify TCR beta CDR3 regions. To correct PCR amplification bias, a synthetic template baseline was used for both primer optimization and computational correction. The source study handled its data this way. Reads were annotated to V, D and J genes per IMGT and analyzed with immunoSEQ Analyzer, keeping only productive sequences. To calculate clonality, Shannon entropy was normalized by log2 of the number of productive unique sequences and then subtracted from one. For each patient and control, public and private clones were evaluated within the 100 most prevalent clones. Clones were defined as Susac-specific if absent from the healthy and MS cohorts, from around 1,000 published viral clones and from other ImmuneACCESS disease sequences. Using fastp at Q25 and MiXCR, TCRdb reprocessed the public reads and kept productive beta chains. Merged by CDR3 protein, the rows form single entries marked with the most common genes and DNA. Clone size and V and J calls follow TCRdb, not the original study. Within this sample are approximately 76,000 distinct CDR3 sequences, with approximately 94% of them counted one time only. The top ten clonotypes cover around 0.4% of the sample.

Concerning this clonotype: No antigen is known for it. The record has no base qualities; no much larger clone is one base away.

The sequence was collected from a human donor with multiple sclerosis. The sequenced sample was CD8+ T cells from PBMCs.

The DNA is TGTGCCAGCAGCTTAGTCCCGAAAACCCACGAGCAGTACTTC. Translated, this gives CASSLVPKTHEQYF. The sequence links TRBV11-2 to TRBJ2-7, with an unclear D gene assignment. V sheds 1 base and J sheds 5 bases, leaving 12 bases between their ends. Measured from the cysteine to the phenylalanine, the CDR3 is 14 residues long. Here the CDR3 DNA is all that survives: 42 bases in frame from base 1. Looking up the germline V gene yields CDR1 SGHAT and CDR2 FQNNGV.